A single sample is the source of the 5 T cell receptor beta chains below, sequenced in a study of T-cell memory formation after mild COVID-19. TCRdb reprocessed the 5' RACE reads with MiXCR, giving one entry per CDR3 protein. This sample carries approximately 340,000 distinct CDR3 sequences, 13% of them seen once, and the ten largest clones take over 20%. The specimen sequenced was PBMCs or a T cell subset sorted from them (not recorded which). These receptors all come from a man aged 18 to 35 who had mild COVID-19 (a few samples of this study predate the infection). Cell type and time point are not known.

V gene TRBV7-3 combines with J gene TRBJ2-5, with 12 bases matching TRBD2. The CDR3 contains 15 residues. The V gene end was trimmed by 4 bases and the J gene end by 5 bases; junction bases not matched to a gene: 5. From germline, CDR1 is SGHTA and CDR2 FQGTGA. DNA of the CDR3: TGTGCCAGCAGCTCGACTAGCGGGGGTCTGGAGACCCAGTACTTC. Encoded protein: CASSSTSGGLETQYF.

This clonotype has just a few counts. The chain recombines TRBV5-1 with TRBJ2-5, with 12 bases matching TRBD2. The junction had 0 bases not matched to a gene; V was cut back by 0 bases and J by 0 bases. The CDR3 loop spans 16 amino acids. The germline CDR1 and CDR2 sequences are SGHRS and YFSETQ. The CDR3 DNA sequence: TGCGCCAGCAGCTTGGGACTAGCGGGGGACCAAGAGACCCAGTACTTC. Protein product: CASSLGLAGDQETQYF.

This clonotype turned up a few times. The V and J genes are TRBV5-1 and TRBJ2-7; D is possibly TRBD2 (5 bases). The CDR3 has 15 residues. Deletions cut 0 bases from V and 0 bases from J, with 10 bases between. The germline gives CDR1 SGHRS, CDR2 YFSETQ. CDR3 sequence: CASSLGGAVSYEQYF. The CDR3 DNA sequence: TGCGCCAGCAGCTTGGGGGGAGCCGTCTCCTACGAGCAGTACTTC.

V is TRBV27 and J is TRBJ2-1; perhaps TRBD2 as D (5 bases). Germline CDR1 and CDR2: MNHEY and SMNVEV (reference sequence). The V end lost 6 bases, the J end lost 9 bases, and 15 bases lay between the germline ends. CDR3 length: 13 amino acids. The CDR3 loop reads CASRVGSEGEQFF. The CDR3 DNA reads TGTGCCAGCAGAGTCGGTTCAGAGGGTGAGCAGTTCTTC.

This chain links TRBV7-8 with TRBJ1-5, with TRBD1 matching over 9 bases. This CDR3 is built from 13 residues. V lost 5 bases to trimming and J lost 11 bases; unmatched junction nucleotides: 7. Per germline, CDR1 SGHVS and CDR2 FQNEAQ. The CDR3 region has the DNA TGTGCCAGCAGCCGGGACAGGGCGAGAGCCCAGCATTTT. The encoded protein is CASSRDRARAQHF. Together with reference TRBV7-8 and TRBJ1-5, the CDR3 gives the full variable domain: GAGVSQSPRYKVAKRGQDVALRCDPISGHVSLFWYQQALGQGPEFLTYFQNEAQLDKSGLPSDRFFAERPEGSVSTLKIQRTQQEDSAVYLCASSRDRARAQHFGDGTRLSIL.